This T cell receptor beta chain was captured in a study of T-cell memory formation after mild COVID-19. V was trimmed by 3 bases and J by 9 bases, leaving 21 bases between them. CDR1 is MNHEY, CDR2 SMNVEV, per germline (reference sequence). There are 17 residues in the CDR3. TCRdb redid the calling of the 5' RACE reads with MiXCR, one entry per CDR3 protein. There are nearly 110,000 distinct CDR3 sequences in the sample; 9.5% to 15% occur only once, and 27% lies in the top ten. Sequenced material: PBMCs or a T cell subset sorted from them (not recorded which). The chain has TRBV27 and TRBJ1-6; tentatively, D is TRBD1 (6 bases). The clonotype comes from an adult woman who had mild COVID-19 (a few samples of this study predate the infection). Cell type and time point are not known. As DNA, the CDR3 is TGTGCCAGCAGTTTTGGCCCCCCACAGGGTGGGGTTTCACCCCTCCACTTT. It yields the protein CASSFGPPQGGVSPLHF.